These 23 T cell receptor beta chains originate from one sample sequenced in a study of identical twins. MiXCR, applied by TCRdb to the 5' RACE reads, yields one record per CDR3 protein. The sample carries about 530,000 distinct CDR3 sequences, 20% to 25% recorded once. The same data also contributed to another study, on yellow fever vaccine responses in identical twins.

Sequences were obtained from CD4+ T cells sorted from blood. The source is a woman aged 18 to 35 in good health.

The chain couples TRBV4-1 to TRBJ2-2, with TRBD2 identical over 8 bases. Germline V CDR1 and CDR2: MGHRA, YSYEKL. This CDR3 has 20 residues. The V segment lost 4 bases and the J segment 0 bases; nucleotides outside the gene matches: 16. CDR3 region: CASSRASFSAGATNTGELFF. The CDR3 nucleotides are TGCGCCAGCAGCCGCGCCAGTTTCTCAGCGGGGGCTACGAACACCGGGGAGCTGTTTTTT.

The chain uses TRBV5-8 and TRBJ2-7; TRBD1 aligns across 8 bases. This CDR3 has 16 amino acids. Trimming took 1 base from V and 4 from J; bases not matched to a gene: 10. The germline CDR1 and CDR2 sequences are SGHTS and YDEGEE. CDR3 sequence: CASSLRQGALAYEQYF. The CDR3 DNA follows: TGTGCCAGCAGCTTGAGGCAGGGGGCGCTGGCTTACGAGCAGTACTTC.

The chain recombines TRBV5-6 with TRBJ2-7; no clear D gene. The germline CDR1 and CDR2 sequences are SGHDT and YYEEEE. This CDR3 region has 11 residues. Trimming stripped 2 bases from V and 5 bases from J, with 5 bases between. CDR3 in amino acids: CASSLENEQYF. The CDR3 DNA reads TGTGCCAGCAGCTTAGAAAACGAGCAGTACTTC.

This clonotype was recorded a few times. The V and J genes are TRBV5-1 and TRBJ2-2; TRBD1 matches at 7 bases. The CDR3 spans 15 residues. The junction had 8 bases not matched to a gene; V was cut back by 4 bases and J by 5 bases. Per the germline V gene, CDR1 is SGHRS and CDR2 is YFSETQ. This CDR3 reads CASSMDRSYTGELFF. DNA for the CDR3: TGCGCCAGCAGCATGGACAGGTCATATACCGGGGAGCTGTTTTTT.

The chain joins TRBV5-1 to TRBJ2-3; D not certain. Trimming took 0 bases from V and 0 from J, leaving 11 bases between them. This CDR3 spans 16 amino acids. Germline V gene sequence: CDR1 SGHRS, CDR2 YFSETQ. In nucleotides, the CDR3 is TGCGCCAGCAGCTTGGCTGCCAGAGCTAGCACAGATACGCAGTATTTT. It specifies CASSLAARASTDTQYF.

This clonotype was detected only a few times. The chain is built from TRBV12-3 or TRBV12-4 and TRBJ1-6, with D possibly matching TRBD1 (5 bases). There are 13 residues in the CDR3. The V gene lost 2 bases and the J gene lost 9 bases, with 8 bases spanning the gap. In DNA form, the CDR3 reads TGTGCCAGCAGTTTAAGGGGAGGTTCACCCCTCCACTTT. Encoded protein: CASSLRGGSPLHF.

V usage is TRBV12-5 and J usage is TRBJ2-1, with 12 bases fitting TRBD2. Per germline, CDR1 LGHNT and CDR2 FRNRAP. There are 17 residues in the CDR3. Losses at the gene ends were 6 bases for V and 9 bases for J; bases not matched to a gene: 15. CDR3 in DNA: TGTGCTAGTGGCCTAGGACTAGCGGGAATGGGGAACGGTGAGCAGTTCTTC. Its translation: CASGLGLAGMGNGEQFF.

The chain employs TRBV5-1 and TRBJ2-7; TRBD2 might be the D (5 bases). Germline CDR1 reads SGHRS; CDR2 reads YFSETQ. This CDR3 is 10 amino acids long. The CDR3 coding sequence is TGCGCCAGCAGCTTGGCCTGTGGAGGCGTC. This gives the protein CASSLACGGV.

The CDR3 sequence is CASRGGVVGELFF. The CDR3 nucleotides read TGTGCCAGCAGAGGGGGGGTGGTCGGGGAGCTGTTTTTT. The chain links TRBV12-3 or TRBV12-4 to TRBJ2-2; possibly TRBD2 for D (7 bases). V was cut by 6 bases and J by 7 bases, with 12 bases left in between. CDR3 length: 13 residues.

This clonotype was counted only a few times. The chain is built from TRBV15 and TRBJ2-1; no firm D call. The CDR3 is 13 residues long. V was pared by 0 bases and J by 8 bases, with 8 bases between. Germline V gene data show CDR1 as LNHNV and CDR2 as YYDKDF (reference sequence). CDR3 region: CATSRDMAHEQFF. The CDR3 region has the DNA TGTGCCACCAGCAGAGATATGGCCCATGAGCAGTTCTTC. The entire variable domain, with the rest obtained from reference TRBV15 and TRBJ2-1, is as follows: DAMVIQNPRYQVTQFGKPVTLSCSQTLNHNVMYWYQQKSSQAPKLLFHYYDKDFNNEADTPDNFQSRRPNTSFCFLDIRSPGLGDTAMYLCATSRDMAHEQFFGPGTRLTVL.

This clonotype appeared a few times. V and J are TRBV12-3 or TRBV12-4 and TRBJ1-1, with 8 bases matching TRBD1. This CDR3 has 14 amino acids. Losses at the gene ends were 3 bases for V and 7 bases for J; bases not matched to a gene: 7. The CDR3 DNA is TGTGCCAGCAGTTTTGAGACAGGGGTATTTGAAGCTTTCTTT. As protein: CASSFETGVFEAFF.

The chain employs TRBV20-1 and TRBJ2-1, with TRBD2 matching over 11 bases. The V and J ends lost 5 bases and 8 bases, in that order; junction bases with no gene match: 14. There are 16 residues in the CDR3. Germline V gives CDR1 DFQATT, CDR2 SNEGSKA (reference sequence). CDR3 bases: TGCAGTGCTCCTCCTTCTAGCGGGAGGTTCGCCGATGAGCAGTTCTTC. Translated, it gives CSAPPSSGRFADEQFF.

This clonotype was seen a few times. The chain carries TRBV10-2 and TRBJ1-2; D gene uncertain. Germline loops: CDR1 WSHSY, CDR2 SAAADI. With 9 bases removed from V and 0 bases from J, the gap between germline ends came to 11 bases. This CDR3 contains 13 residues. The DNA for the CDR3 is TGCGCCAGTCACAGCTCAGCTAACTATGGCTACACCTTC. This sequence encodes CASHSSANYGYTF.

The chain combines TRBV2 with TRBJ2-1; 12 nucleotides align to TRBD2. Germline V gene sequence: CDR1 SNHLY, CDR2 FYNNEI. The trim removed 5 bases at V and 7 bases at J, leaving 9 bases unmatched. CDR3 length: 16 amino acids. The DNA of the CDR3 is TGTGCCAGCAGTTCCCGACTAGCGGGAGTTGGGAATGAGCAGTTCTTC. It specifies CASSSRLAGVGNEQFF.

The CDR3 DNA reads as TGTGCCAGCAAAGGGGCGGGAGTCGGGGCAGATACGCAGTATTTT. It specifies CASKGAGVGADTQYF. The chain has TRBV6-1 and TRBJ2-3, with TRBD2 matching over 7 bases. CDR1 and CDR2 from the germline V gene are MNHNS and SASEGT. V gave up 7 bases and J gave up 4 bases; unmatched junction bases: 11. The CDR3 contains 15 residues.

This clonotype was seen repeatedly, ten times or more. The V call is TRBV20-1, the J call TRBJ2-1, with unresolved D. This CDR3 has 12 residues. V dropped 0 bases and J dropped 7 bases, with 7 bases sitting between them. CDR1 DFQATT and CDR2 SNEGSKA come from the germline V gene (reference sequence). This chain's CDR3 is CSARDGWNEQFF. The CDR3 coding sequence is TGCAGTGCTAGAGACGGCTGGAATGAGCAGTTCTTC.

A few counts support this clonotype. This chain joins TRBV12-3 or TRBV12-4 and TRBJ2-7, with D perhaps being TRBD1 or TRBD2 (5 bases each). The CDR3 totals 15 residues. V shed 6 bases and J shed 1 base, with 16 bases lying between them. This CDR3 is CASSLRGPKSYEQYF. The CDR3 DNA is TGTGCCAGCAGCCTTCGGGGCCCTAAATCCTACGAGCAGTACTTC.

Ten or more counts support this clonotype. The chain joins TRBV12-3 or TRBV12-4 to TRBJ1-2, with a weak D call TRBD1 (5 bases). With 4 bases removed from V and 5 bases from J, the gap between germline ends came to 8 bases. The CDR3 is made up of 12 amino acids. The CDR3 sequence: CASSWDPYGYTF. The CDR3 coding sequence is TGTGCCAGCAGTTGGGACCCATATGGCTACACCTTC.

In this sample, this clonotype turned up a few times. The chain combines TRBV12-3 or TRBV12-4 with TRBJ1-6, with D hard to call. Trimming took 4 bases from V and 5 from J, leaving 6 bases between them. CDR3 length: 13 amino acids. The CDR3 sequence is CASSSWNNSPLHF. In DNA, the CDR3 is TGTGCCAGCAGTTCGTGGAATAATTCACCCCTCCACTTT.

The V gene is TRBV12-3 or TRBV12-4, the J gene TRBJ1-5; the D gene is possibly TRBD1 (5 bases). The CDR3 spans 12 residues. Trimming cost V 5 bases and J 7 bases, with 9 bases left between them. CDR3 DNA sequence: TGTGCCAGCAGTGCAGGGTTGCAGCCCCAGCATTTT. Encoded protein: CASSAGLQPQHF.

The chain is built from TRBV15 and TRBJ1-5; perhaps TRBD1 as D (6 bases). The V end lost 0 bases, the J end lost 6 bases, and 15 bases lay between the germline ends. Looked up from germline, CDR1 is LNHNV and CDR2 is YYDKDF (reference sequence). The CDR3 is made up of 16 amino acids. CDR3 sequence: CATSRDRPGVAQPQHF. For the CDR3, the DNA is TGTGCCACCAGCAGAGATCGGCCAGGGGTGGCTCAGCCCCAGCATTTT.

The gene calls are TRBV5-1 and TRBJ2-2; weak D call: TRBD1 (5 bases). Germline lookup yields CDR1 SGHRS and CDR2 YFSETQ. The length of the CDR3 is 14 residues. Between the trimmed V and J ends, which lost 7 bases and 0 bases, there was a span of 10 bases. The CDR3 here is CASQPRANTGELFF. The CDR3 nucleotides read TGCGCCAGCCAGCCCAGGGCGAACACCGGGGAGCTGTTTTTT.

This clonotype was counted only a few times. The chain recombines TRBV7-9 with TRBJ1-6; 9 bases align to TRBD1. Looked up from germline, CDR1 is SEHNR and CDR2 is FQNEAQ (reference sequence). Unmatched junction bases numbered 7, after V lost 5 bases and J lost 11 bases. The CDR3 extends over 14 amino acids. The CDR3 bases are TGTGCCAGCAGCCCGACAGGGGGAAGGACACCCCTCCACTTT. Its translation: CASSPTGGRTPLHF.